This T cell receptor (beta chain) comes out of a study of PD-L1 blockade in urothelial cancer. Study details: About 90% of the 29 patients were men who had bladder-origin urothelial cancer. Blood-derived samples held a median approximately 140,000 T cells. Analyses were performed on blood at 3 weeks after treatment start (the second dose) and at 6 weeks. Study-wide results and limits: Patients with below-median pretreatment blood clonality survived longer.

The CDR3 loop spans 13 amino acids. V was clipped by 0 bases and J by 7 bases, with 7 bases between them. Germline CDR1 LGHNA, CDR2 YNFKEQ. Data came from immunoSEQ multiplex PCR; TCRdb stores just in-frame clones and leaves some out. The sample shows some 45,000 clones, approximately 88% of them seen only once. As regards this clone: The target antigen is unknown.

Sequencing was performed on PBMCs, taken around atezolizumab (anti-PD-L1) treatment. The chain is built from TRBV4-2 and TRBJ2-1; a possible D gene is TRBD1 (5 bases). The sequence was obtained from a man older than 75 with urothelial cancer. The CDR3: CASSQDPGNEQFF. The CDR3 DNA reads TGTGCCAGCAGCCAAGATCCAGGGAATGAGCAGTTCTTC.